This TCR beta chain was retrieved from a study of shared clonotypes between healthy human individuals. Study summary: Aged between 18 and 49, the donors were two women and three men.

Study-wide results and caveats: What limited the represented genetic and exposure-history diversity was the small number of donors.

Germline CDR1 is SGHKS and CDR2 is YYEKEE (reference sequence). The CDR3 loop spans 16 amino acids. Germline trimming cut 4 bases from V and 0 bases from J; bases unmatched to any gene: 6. Regarding this clone: No antigen is known for it.

Each sorted subset replicate got 200 ng genomic DNA, tens of thousands of genomes. Original data processing: ImmunoSEQ gave junction-only sequences without quality scores, so filtering differed. The assay was immunoSEQ multiplex PCR, and TCRdb's table has in-frame clones only and misses some. The V and J calls and clone size are taken from that table; D and trimming were inferred from the DNA. Here the sample spans about 680,000 clones, around four fifths being singletons. The TCR comes from a woman aged 30 to 39 in good health. The sequencing input was memory CD4+ T cells sorted from blood. Subset indicated: CD45RA-negative fraction. The rearrangement uses TRBV5-5 and TRBJ1-5; 8 nucleotides match TRBD1. CDR3 residues: CASSNRQGNSNQPQHF. The CDR3 DNA follows: TGTGCCAGCAGCAACAGACAGGGGAATAGCAATCAGCCCCAGCATTTT. Filled out from reference TRBV5-5 and TRBJ1-5, the complete variable domain reads DAGVTQSPTHLIKTRGQQVTLRCSPISGHKSVSWYQQVLGQGPQFIFQYYEKEERGRGNFPDRFSARQFPNYSSELNVNALLLGDSALYLCASSNRQGNSNQPQHFGDGTRLSIL.